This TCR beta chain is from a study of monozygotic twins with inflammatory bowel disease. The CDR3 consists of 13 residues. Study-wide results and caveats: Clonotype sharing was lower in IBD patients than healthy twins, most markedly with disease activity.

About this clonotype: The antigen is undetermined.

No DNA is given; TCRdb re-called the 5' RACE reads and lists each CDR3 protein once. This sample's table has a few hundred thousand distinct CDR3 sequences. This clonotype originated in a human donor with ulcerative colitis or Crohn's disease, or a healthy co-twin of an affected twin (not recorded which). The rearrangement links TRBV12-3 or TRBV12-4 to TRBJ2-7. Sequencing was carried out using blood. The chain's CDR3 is CASSRGQLYEQYF.